A single sample is the source of the 13 T cell receptor beta chains below, sequenced in a study of Graves' ophthalmopathy and Graves' hyperthyroidism. The study amplified TCR beta CDR3 regions using RNA transcripts. HTBI primers served in a first-round RT-PCR, which a second-round multiplex PCR followed. TCRdb re-called the multiplex PCR reads with MiXCR, one entry per CDR3 protein. The table lists a few hundred thousand distinct CDR3 sequences, about 35% of them singletons. Sequenced sample: peripheral blood or thyroid tissue (not recorded which). The origin of the receptors is an adult man with Graves' hyperthyroidism.

This clonotype was counted ten times or more. The chain links TRBV19 to TRBJ1-1, with TRBD1 identical over 8 bases. The V segment lost 6 bases and the J segment 1 base; nucleotides outside the gene matches: 7. The CDR3 extends over 15 amino acids. Germline values: CDR1 LNHDA, CDR2 SQIVND (reference sequence). In nucleotides, the CDR3 is TGTGCCAGTAGGCGACAGGGGCCATCGAACACTGAAGCTTTCTTT. This codes for CASRRQGPSNTEAFF.

This clonotype was recorded once. The J gene is TRBJ1-4, the V gene TRBV7-9; weak D call: TRBD1 (5 bases). Germline V gene data show CDR1 as SEHNR and CDR2 as FQNEAQ (reference sequence). CDR3 size: 17 residues. With 5 bases removed from V and 5 bases from J, the gap between germline ends came to 21 bases. Written as DNA, the CDR3 is TGTGCCAGCAGCGTTGACAGCTCCGCGTCCTACAATGAAAAACTGTTTTTT. This codes for CASSVDSSASYNEKLFF. Full variable domain (missing parts from reference TRBV7-9 and TRBJ1-4): DTGVSQNPRHKITKRGQNVTFRCDPISEHNRLYWYRQTLGQGPEFLTYFQNEAQLEKSRLLSDRFSAERPKGSFSTLEIQRTEQGDSAMYLCASSVDSSASYNEKLFFGSGTQLSVL.

This clonotype was counted at least ten times. The chain employs TRBV5-8 and TRBJ1-6; D remains unclear. CDR1 is SGHTS and CDR2 is YDEGEE in the germline V gene. The CDR3 sequence is 15 residues long. Trimming left V 2 bases short and J 7 bases short, with 13 bases between. For the CDR3, the DNA is TGTGCCAGCAGCTTAGGCAGAGCGGGGAATTCACCCCTCCACTTT. Translating gives CASSLGRAGNSPLHF.

The chain is built from TRBV7-2 and TRBJ1-1; D ambiguous. V was cut by 3 bases and J by 3 bases, with 8 bases left in between. Germline CDR1 is SGHTA and CDR2 is FQGNSA. The CDR3 consists of 13 residues. CDR3 residues: CASSFYRDTEAFF. The CDR3 DNA reads TGTGCCAGCAGCTTTTATCGGGACACTGAAGCTTTCTTT.

This clonotype was counted many times. J is TRBJ1-1 and V is TRBV5-5, with 10 bases fitting TRBD1. Germline CDR1 SGHKS, CDR2 YYEKEE (reference sequence). Trimming took 1 base from V and 1 from J; bases not matched to a gene: 4. CDR3 length equals 16 residues. The CDR3 spells CASSLTRDRGNTEAFF. The CDR3, as DNA: TGTGCCAGCAGCTTGACCCGGGACAGGGGGAACACTGAAGCTTTCTTT.

This clonotype was found many times. The genes are TRBV11-2 and TRBJ1-1; D is perhaps TRBD1 (6 bases). The germline gives CDR1 SGHAT, CDR2 FQNNGV. The CDR3 extends over 14 amino acids. Trimming took 5 bases from V and 3 from J, leaving 13 bases between them. Here the CDR3 reads CASSRDGGDTEAFF. CDR3 DNA: TGTGCCAGCAGCCGAGACGGGGGCGACACTGAAGCTTTCTTT.

This clonotype was counted at least ten times. The chain has TRBV12-3 or TRBV12-4 and TRBJ2-2, with 8 nucleotides matching TRBD1. The CDR3 length is 19 residues. J gave up 4 bases and V 3 bases, and 16 bases lay outside the gene matches. The CDR3 protein is CASSFFPHLRQGPTGELFF. Here the CDR3 DNA reads TGTGCCAGCAGTTTCTTTCCCCACCTGCGACAGGGGCCCACCGGGGAGCTGTTTTTT.

Of note for this clonotype: This may be a read error: a much more frequent sequence differs by one nucleotide. This chain connects TRBV19 to TRBJ1-4; D remains unclear. Germline loops: CDR1 LNHDA, CDR2 SQIVND (reference sequence). The CDR3 sequence is 16 residues long. V shed 7 bases and J shed 8 bases, with 23 bases lying between them. The CDR3 region is CASTTIASGDEEKLFF. The CDR3 DNA sequence: TGTGCCAGTACCACAATCGCGTCTGGCGACGAAGAAAAACTGTTTTTT.

The genes are TRBV20-1 and TRBJ2-7, with 8 bases that match TRBD1. The CDR3 contains 15 residues. J was trimmed by 5 bases and V by 5 bases; bases with no gene match: 14. Per the germline V gene, CDR1 is DFQATT and CDR2 is SNEGSKA (reference sequence). CDR3 bases: TGCAGTGCTGGCCCGATACAGGGGGGACGGGACGAGCAGTACTTC. Translation gives CSAGPIQGGRDEQYF.

With respect to this clonotype: One end of the junction varies from germline; a read error may be responsible. The rearrangement uses TRBV5-6 and TRBJ2-7; tentative D call: TRBD1 (6 bases). Germline V lookup: CDR1 SGHDT, CDR2 YYEEEE. The CDR3 totals 15 residues. The CDR3 is CTSSWKLMTGSEQYF. The CDR3 DNA is TGTACCAGCAGCTGGAAACTAATGACAGGCTCCGAGCAGTACTTC. The full variable domain, completed using reference TRBV5-6 and TRBJ2-7, is DAGVTQSPTHLIKTRGQQVTLRCSPKSGHDTVSWYQQALGQGPQFIFQYYEEEERQRGNFPDRFSGHQFPNYSSELNVNALLLGDSALYLCTSSWKLMTGSEQYFGPGTRLTVT.

CDR3 in amino acids: CASSATGGLADEQYF. The DNA of the CDR3 is TGTGCCAGCAGTGCAACAGGGGGACTAGCAGACGAGCAGTACTTC. This rearrangement joins TRBV12-3 or TRBV12-4 to TRBJ2-7, with TRBD2 as a possible D gene (9 bases). The CDR3 has 15 residues. Trimming took 5 bases from V and 5 from J, leaving 19 bases between them.

This clonotype showed up many times. The chain carries TRBV6-2 or TRBV6-3 and TRBJ2-7; 13 bases align to TRBD2. Per germline, CDR1 MNHEY and CDR2 SVGEGT. The CDR3 sequence is 15 residues long. With V trimmed by 6 bases and J by 3 bases, 5 bases remained unmatched. The CDR3 coding sequence is TGTGCCAGCAGACCCGGGACTAGCGGGATCTACGAGCAGTACTTC. The encoded protein is CASRPGTSGIYEQYF.

This clonotype was counted many times. V gene TRBV29-1 combines with J gene TRBJ1-1; no definite D call. V lost 4 bases, J lost 1 base, and 10 bases lay in between. The CDR3 covers 13 residues. In germline, CDR1 is SQVTM, CDR2 ANQGSEA. The CDR3 protein is CSVVRHPNTEAFF. The CDR3, as DNA: TGCAGCGTTGTGAGGCACCCGAACACTGAAGCTTTCTTT.